A single sample is the source of the 31 T cell receptor beta chains below, sequenced in a study of T cells expressing NK-cell markers. From its re-call of the 5' RACE reads, TCRdb lists each CDR3 protein once, without DNA. The repertoire table contains approximately 550,000 distinct CDR3 sequences. What was sequenced was blood T cells: a sorted CD56 or NKG2C T cell subset, CD4+ or CD8+ T cells, or bulk PBMC T cells (not recorded which). Every receptor here comes from a man aged 18 to 30 in good health.

The V and J genes are TRBV2 and TRBJ2-5; the D gene TCRdb calls, TRBD2, cannot be checked with no DNA. Germline values: CDR1 SNHLY, CDR2 FYNNEI. This CDR3 spans 14 amino acids. This CDR3 reads CASTDSGSVGTQYF.

The genes are TRBV12-3 or TRBV12-4 and TRBJ2-3; TCRdb outputs TRBD1, but without DNA this stays unchecked. The CDR3 sequence is 16 residues long. CDR3 region: CASSSLRGGLTDTQYF.

J is TRBJ1-6 and V is TRBV6-6; TCRdb gives TRBD1 as the D gene, but with no DNA this cannot be confirmed. The germline V gene has CDR1 MNHNY and CDR2 SVGAGI (reference sequence). The CDR3 consists of 13 residues. The CDR3 region is CASRPTRDSPLHF.

The chain carries TRBV29-1 and TRBJ2-1. Germline assignment: CDR1 SQVTM and CDR2 ANQGSEA. CDR3 length: 15 residues. CDR3 region: CSVAYQLASYNEQFF.

The V call is TRBV7-2, the J call TRBJ2-3; with no DNA, the TCRdb D assignment of TRBD1 cannot be verified. Germline-derived CDR1 and CDR2 are SGHTA and FQGNSA. This CDR3 region has 15 residues. The CDR3 loop is CASSLVLGVSDTQYF.

The rearrangement uses TRBV20-1 and TRBJ2-1; TCRdb names TRBD2, which stays unverified in the absence of DNA. This CDR3 is built from 15 residues. CDR1 DFQATT and CDR2 SNEGSKA come from the germline V gene (reference sequence). The CDR3 region is CSARWWRESGNEQFF.

The chain is built from TRBV5-1 and TRBJ2-1; lacking DNA, the TRBD2 call made by TCRdb goes unchecked. Germline V gene sequence: CDR1 SGHRS, CDR2 YFSETQ. The CDR3 has 15 residues. This CDR3 reads CASSLTPGGYNEQFF. Using reference TRBV5-1 and TRBJ2-1 for the parts outside the CDR3, the full variable domain is KAGVTQTPRYLIKTRGQQVTLSCSPISGHRSVSWYQQTPGQGLQFLFEYFSETQRNKGNFPGRFSGRQFSNSRSEMNVSTLELGDSALYLCASSLTPGGYNEQFFGPGTRLTVL.

The V and J genes are TRBV30 and TRBJ2-1; the TCRdb D gene call, TRBD1, has no DNA to confirm it. CDR3 size: 15 residues. The germline CDR1 and CDR2 sequences are GTSNPN and SVGIG (reference sequence). CDR3: CAWSLRGTGKVDQFF.

The chain is built from TRBV30 and TRBJ2-3; TCRdb's D gene call, TRBD2, goes unchecked for lack of DNA. This CDR3 is 12 amino acids long. Germline loops: CDR1 GTSNPN, CDR2 SVGIG (reference sequence). CDR3 in amino acids: CACAGFADTQYF. Drawing the rest from reference TRBV30 and TRBJ2-3, the complete variable domain is SQTIHQWPATLVQPVGSPLSLECTVEGTSNPNLYWYRQAAGRGLQLLFYSVGIGQISSEVPQNLSASRPQDRQFILSSKKLLLSDSGFYLCACAGFADTQYFGPGTRLTVL.

The genes are TRBV7-8 and TRBJ1-6; TCRdb indicates TRBD1, and absent DNA this call remains unverified. Germline CDR1 SGHVS, CDR2 FQNEAQ. The CDR3 extends over 16 amino acids. The CDR3 region is CASSLSLQGARSPLHF.

The chain links TRBV12-3 or TRBV12-4 to TRBJ2-5; lacking DNA, the TRBD2 call made by TCRdb goes unchecked. CDR3 size: 13 residues. The CDR3 sequence: CASSLDPERAQYF.

This chain uses TRBV28 with TRBJ2-7; the TRBD1 assignment by TCRdb is unverifiable without DNA. From germline, CDR1 is MDHEN and CDR2 SYDVKM. There are 15 residues in the CDR3. CDR3 loop: CASSQVTGPLYEQYF. Filled out from reference TRBV28 and TRBJ2-7, the complete variable domain reads DVKVTQSSRYLVKRTGEKVFLECVQDMDHENMFWYRQDPGLGLRLIYFSYDVKMKEKGDIPEGYSVSREKKERFSLILESASTNQTSMYLCASSQVTGPLYEQYFGPGTRLTVT.

The V and J genes are TRBV4-3 and TRBJ2-1; TCRdb picks TRBD2, but there is no DNA to check that call. The CDR3 length is 18 residues. Per the germline V gene, CDR1 is LGHNA and CDR2 is YSLEER. The CDR3 here is CASSQGLALLPSYNEQFF.

The V and J genes are TRBV11-2 and TRBJ2-1; without DNA, the TCRdb call of TRBD2 cannot be checked. The CDR3 loop spans 16 amino acids. Per the germline V gene, CDR1 is SGHAT and CDR2 is FQNNGV. CDR3 residues: CASSLPPSGQYNEQFF. The complete variable domain, with remaining parts taken from reference TRBV11-2 and TRBJ2-1, reads EAGVAQSPRYKIIEKRQSVAFWCNPISGHATLYWYQQILGQGPKLLIQFQNNGVVDDSQLPKDRFSAERLKGVDSTLKIQPAKLEDSAVYLCASSLPPSGQYNEQFFGPGTRLTVL.

This rearrangement joins TRBV4-1 to TRBJ2-1; TCRdb's D call, TRBD2, is unchecked because there is no DNA. This CDR3 is built from 12 residues. Germline values: CDR1 MGHRA, CDR2 YSYEKL. This chain's CDR3 is CASSLFGGPKFF.

The chain carries TRBV12-3 or TRBV12-4 and TRBJ1-5. The length of the CDR3 is 16 residues. The CDR3 region is CASSLSEGWRNQPQHF.

The chain uses TRBV3-1 and TRBJ1-3. Looked up from germline, CDR1 is LGHDT and CDR2 is YNNKEL (reference sequence). CDR3 length equals 13 residues. CDR3 sequence reads: CASSQASQRTIYF. The full variable domain, its missing parts supplied by reference TRBV3-1 and TRBJ1-3, is DTAVSQTPKYLVTQMGNDKSIKCEQNLGHDTMYWYKQDSKKFLKIMFSYNNKELIINETVPNRFSPKSPDKAHLNLHINSLELGDSAVYFCASSQASQRTIYFGEGSWLTVV.

V gene TRBV7-9 combines with J gene TRBJ2-7; absent DNA, TCRdb's TRBD2 call cannot be checked. Germline CDR1 is SEHNR and CDR2 is FQNEAQ (reference sequence). The CDR3 is 16 amino acids. CDR3 amino acids: CASSQSLSGSLGEQYF.

CDR3: CASSLSGGANEQFF. The chain is built from TRBV7-9 and TRBJ2-1; the TCRdb call, TRBD1, lacks DNA for checking. Looked up from germline, CDR1 is SEHNR and CDR2 is FQNEAQ (reference sequence). The CDR3 sequence is 14 residues long.

The J gene is TRBJ2-1, the V gene TRBV6-2 or TRBV6-3; TCRdb gives TRBD2 as the D gene, but with no DNA this cannot be confirmed. Germline CDR1 and CDR2: MNHEY and SVGEGT. This CDR3 is 14 amino acids long. CDR3 in amino acids: CASSRTSGSNEQFF.

This rearrangement joins TRBV4-1 to TRBJ2-2; checking the TCRdb D call of TRBD2 is not possible without DNA. Germline V gene sequence: CDR1 MGHRA, CDR2 YSYEKL. CDR3 size: 16 residues. The CDR3 sequence: CASSQVLAGGSGELFF.

The genes are TRBV11-2 and TRBJ2-5; TCRdb's D call of TRBD1 is untestable without DNA. Per the germline V gene, CDR1 is SGHAT and CDR2 is FQNNGV. The CDR3 consists of 16 residues. This chain's CDR3 is CASSFLGQGWAETQYF.

This chain connects TRBV18 to TRBJ2-1. Germline V gives CDR1 KGHSH, CDR2 LQKENI. The CDR3 has 14 residues. The CDR3 sequence: CASSPRTQNNEQFF.

The J gene is TRBJ2-1, the V gene TRBV28; TCRdb's D call, TRBD1, is unchecked because there is no DNA. Germline V CDR1 and CDR2: MDHEN, SYDVKM. This CDR3 has 15 amino acids. The CDR3 protein is CASSLGIGATHEQFF.

The rearrangement joins TRBV7-9 to TRBJ2-5. CDR1 and CDR2 from the germline V gene are SEHNR and FQNEAQ (reference sequence). This CDR3 contains 11 residues. CDR3 region: CGTAGEETQYF.

This CDR3 reads CASRPSGRSTDTQYF. The chain employs TRBV3-1 and TRBJ2-3; the D call of TRBD2 rests on TCRdb alone, since no DNA is present to check it. The germline CDR1 and CDR2 sequences are LGHDT and YNNKEL (reference sequence). This CDR3 has 15 residues.

The chain is built from TRBV5-1 and TRBJ2-1; TCRdb's D call, TRBD2, is unchecked because there is no DNA. The germline V gene has CDR1 SGHRS and CDR2 YFSETQ. CDR3 length equals 16 residues. CDR3 residues: CASSPEPSGSYNEQFF. Using reference TRBV5-1 and TRBJ2-1 for the parts outside the CDR3, the full variable domain is KAGVTQTPRYLIKTRGQQVTLSCSPISGHRSVSWYQQTPGQGLQFLFEYFSETQRNKGNFPGRFSGRQFSNSRSEMNVSTLELGDSALYLCASSPEPSGSYNEQFFGPGTRLTVL.

The CDR3 protein is CASSLRDGNEKLFF. The chain employs TRBV18 and TRBJ1-4. This CDR3 has 14 residues. Germline loops: CDR1 KGHSH, CDR2 LQKENI.

The chain uses TRBV7-9 and TRBJ2-3; without DNA, the TCRdb call of TRBD1 cannot be checked. Germline CDR1 and CDR2: SEHNR and FQNEAQ (reference sequence). The CDR3 consists of 15 residues. This CDR3 reads CASSNPGPSTDTQYF.

This chain uses TRBV11-2 with TRBJ2-1; TCRdb designates TRBD1, a call that cannot be tested without DNA. The CDR3 runs 15 residues. Germline assignment: CDR1 SGHAT and CDR2 FQNNGV. The CDR3 protein is CASSPGQGPGNEQFF.

The chain has TRBV20-1 and TRBJ2-3; TCRdb's D call of TRBD2 is untestable without DNA. The germline gives CDR1 DFQATT, CDR2 SNEGSKA (reference sequence). CDR3 length: 13 residues. CDR3 sequence: CSASGGGTDTQYF.